The TCR beta chain under discussion was sequenced for a study of T cells in localized non-small cell lung cancer (dated by TCRdb to about 2020). A note on the overall study: The study examined T cell repertoires in under 300 patients with early-stage NSCLC and compared tumors with uninvolved tumor-adjacent lungs. The cohort was made up of fewer than 250 treatment-naive NSCLC patients whose localized lung tumors had been resected. A mean age of approximately 70 years was recorded for the NSCLC patients, of whom under 150 were male and more than 95 were female.

The immunoSEQ Assay was used to sequence TCR beta CDR3 regions from DNA. Turning to the authors' computational methods: T cell density was computed as TCR beta template counts normalized to usable DNA estimated by amplifying housekeeping genes. Richness was estimated with the preseqR package, extrapolating to 400,000 templates for PBMC samples and 120,000 templates for tissue samples. Clonality was calculated as one minus Pielou's evenness. Differential abundance testing on productive amino-acid clonotypes, with a minimum total count of 5 and an alpha of 0.1, was used to identify tissue-enriched TCRs. The Jaccard Index and the Morisita Overlap Index were used to measure repertoire overlap between compartments. TCR beta CDR3s were clustered by GLIPH together with public tetramer-defined viral CDR3s, and at least three viral sequences plus V-gene enrichment were required for viral motifs. Imported from immuneACCESS, the table was reduced by TCRdb to in-frame sequences with V and J called. These copies leave out some clones; in studies compared against another copy, an unresolved V gene accounts for under half, and the cause of the remainder is not known. The D gene and trimming were derived from the DNA, and the V and J assignments and clone size from that table. This sample lists fewer than 100,000 clones; about 84% were detected once. In total, the top ten clones hold approximately 9.7% of the sample.

Reading the germline V gene gives CDR1 SGHTA and CDR2 FQGTGA. Trimming accounts for 5 bases at V and 0 bases at J, while the number of junction bases matched to no gene is 2. The CDR3 spans 15 residues, from the cysteine through the phenylalanine. Only CDR3 DNA remains: 45 bases, in frame from the first base. The investigation overall reported the following: Longer overall survival was associated with higher blood T cell density, whereas shorter survival was associated with higher adjacent-lung clonality. Uninvolved tumor-adjacent lung showed the highest T cell clonality, higher than tumor, which suggests more focused antigenic responses in the uninvolved tumor-adjacent lung. Of the top 100 tumor clones, a median of roughly 56 were detected in paired uninvolved adjacent lung; around 30 were also among that lung's top 100. Because the study design was exploratory, TCR variables were selected using unadjusted p-values without false-discovery rate correction. Because multi-region tumor sequencing was not done, intratumor heterogeneity could not be ruled out.

With regard to this clone: Its antigen remains unidentified. No much larger clone exists at a distance of one base, and base qualities are not known.

At diagnosis, peripheral blood, uninvolved tumor-adjacent lung and tumor were collected and were preserved as a mix of fresh-frozen and FFPE material. For TCR repertoire profiling, the blood samples were analyzed as peripheral blood mononuclear cells. This receptor chain uses TRBV7-3 and TRBJ2-2; 8 middle bases align to TRBD1. Specimen: peripheral blood, collected before any cancer treatment. The receptor was isolated from a female donor over 55 with stage I lung adenocarcinoma. At the DNA level, the sequence is TGTGCCAGCAGCAGGACAGGGTCGAACACCGGGGAGCTGTTTTTT. This sequence encodes CASSRTGSNTGELFF. Here the CDR3 is joined to the reference TRBV7-3 and TRBJ2-2 genes, and the full variable domain is: GAGVSQTPSNKVTEKGKYVELRCDPISGHTALYWYRQSLGQGPEFLIYFQGTGAADDSGLPNDRFFAVRPEGSVSTLKIQRTERGDSAVYLCASSRTGSNTGELFFGEGSRLTVL.